The sequence of this TCR beta chain was determined in a study of regulatory and conventional T cells in RAG deficiency (dated by TCRdb to about 2017). Study-level background: The study used high-throughput TCR beta sequencing to compare repertoire diversity and composition of Treg, conventional CD4+ and CD8+ T cells between RAG-deficient patients and healthy controls.

The paper as a whole reports these results and caveats: Some T-cell subset analyses were not performed for some subjects. RAG-deficient patients showed markedly lower Shannon entropy and higher Simpson indices than control T-cell subpopulations. The CD25-high CD127-low cells sorted from Omenn syndrome patients may be peripherally activated cells rather than true Treg cells. All patient T-cell subsets had shorter CDR3 lengths; Omenn syndrome patients showed >75% Treg-Tconv repertoire overlap at nucleotide and amino acid level. In Omenn syndrome and CID/AS patients compared with controls, around 100-fold fewer unique TCR beta sequences were detected from Treg cells, versus roughly 10-fold fewer for other subsets.

Repertoire analyses used roughly 8 healthy control donors as the comparison group. Before genomic DNA extraction, CD8+ T cells without CD4 were isolated from blood. Library preparation employed the immunoSEQ multiplex PCR assay. Genomic DNA from the sorted T-cell subsets was used to amplify rearranged TCR beta chain products, which were then sequenced. The study's processing was this. Shannon entropy and Simpson indices were used to measure the diversity of productive TCR beta rearrangements in each repertoire. Clonal expansion was assessed using the summed frequency of the 100 most abundant productive TCR beta clonotypes among total reads. The TRB repertoires were scored with a self-reactivity index built on which amino acids appear at CDR3beta positions 6 and 7. Repertoire analyses used two-way ANOVA; flow cytometric analyses used Student t or Mann-Whitney tests. This is the immuneACCESS table as TCRdb keeps it, with only in-frame sequences that have V and J called. A part of the clones is gone; compared with another copy, unresolved V genes explain less than half, and the rest is unexplained. V, J and clone size are those of that table, while D and trimming were read from the DNA. Counted in this sample were around 33,000 clones; 75% to 90% of them appeared once. The ten largest clones represent roughly 5.2% of the sample.

Concerning this clone itself: Its antigen target is currently unknown. No per-base quality is available; no much larger clone lies one base away.

The germline V gene (reference sequence) specifies LNHDA as CDR1 and SQIVND as CDR2. V has 1 base trimmed and J has 6 bases trimmed; junction bases matching no gene number 7. The CDR3, from cysteine to phenylalanine, totals 15 residues. Just CDR3 DNA is preserved here, 45 bases in frame from base 1. Separately, the same data were catalogued under a study of regulatory T cells. As the second study states: For the multiplex PCR, 52 forward TRBV primers and 13 reverse TRBJ primers were used, and amplification bias was corrected with both assay-based and computational methods. Repertoires from patients had restricted unique TRB V-J pairs and skewed V and J gene usage, with the strongest effect in regulatory T cells. T-cell receptor beta repertoires of sorted regulatory, conventional CD4+ and CD8+ T cells were compared between CD3G-deficient patients and healthy controls. Peripheral blood mononuclear cells were isolated by Ficoll density separation. CD3+ CD8+ CD4- T cells were isolated using a FACSAria cell sorter. Rearranged TRB loci were amplified from genomic DNA by multiplex PCR within the immunoSEQ assay. TRB amplicons were sequenced using an Illumina HiSeq platform. Raw sequences were error-filtered and aligned to reference gene sequences by custom algorithms and were subsequently analyzed with the immunoSEQ online tools. The frequencies of productive and nonproductive TRB rearrangements were evaluated among unique sequences as well as among total sequences. Group comparisons used t tests, Mann-Whitney tests or two-way ANOVA run in Prism software.

The chain is encoded by TRBV19 joined to TRBJ2-7; 9 middle bases align to TRBD1. The receptor comes from a human donor in good health. The sequenced sample consisted of CD8+ T cells sorted from blood. CDR3 region: CASSIARQGVVEQYF. The nucleotide sequence reads TGTGCCAGTAGTATAGCCCGACAGGGGGTGGTCGAGCAGTACTTC. The reference TRBV19 and TRBJ2-7 proteins fill in what lies around the CDR3, so the full variable domain reads DGGITQSPKYLFRKEGQNVTLSCEQNLNHDAMYWYRQDPGQGLRLIYYSQIVNDFQKGDIAEGYSVSREKKESFPLTVTSAQKNPTAFYLCASSIARQGVVEQYFGPGTRLTVT.